This T cell receptor (beta chain) was sequenced during a study of blood T cell repertoires in COVID-19. Study-level information: COVID-19 samples from acute and convalescent phases originated in the United States, Italy and Spain.

In the original analysis: By means of reference gene primer amplification, nucleated cell counts were estimated. Sequencing used immunoSEQ multiplex PCR; TCRdb keeps in-frame clones, though not all of them. The V and J calls and clone size come from that table; D and trimming were worked out from the DNA. The sample consists of around 150,000 clones, roughly 73% of them appearing once. The ends lost 6 bases at V and 6 bases at J; junction bases unmatched: 17. Germline CDR1 SGHTA, CDR2 FQGNSA. The CDR3 has 18 amino acids. The chain joins TRBV7-2 to TRBJ2-2; TRBD2 agrees at 9 bases. This receptor was taken from a woman aged 50 to 60 with active or convalescent COVID-19. Specimen: peripheral blood. The CDR3 bases are TGTGCCAGCAGGGCCGGGACTAGCCGAACAGTGATGCCCGGGGAGCTGTTTTTT. It codes for CASRAGTSRTVMPGELFF.